This TCR beta chain was captured in a study of blood T cell repertoires in COVID-19. CDR3 length equals 15 residues. The V segment lost 6 bases and the J segment 10 bases; nucleotides outside the gene matches: 13. Germline V gene data show CDR1 as SNHLY and CDR2 as FYNNEI. Original analysis: Researchers report that nucleated cell counts were estimated from reference gene primer amplification. Sequenced by immunoSEQ multiplex PCR; TCRdb stores in-frame clones only, minus some. V, J and clone size reflect that table, while D and trimming were determined from the DNA. The sample consists of 150,000 to 200,000 clones, around 77% of them appearing once.

The genes are TRBV2 and TRBJ1-5; 9 nucleotides line up with TRBD1. Sequenced: peripheral blood. The source of this sequence is a man between 70 and 80 years old with acute or convalescent COVID-19. CDR3 residues: CASRGTGPGERPQHF. The CDR3, as DNA: TGTGCCAGCAGGGGGACAGGGCCGGGGGAGCGACCCCAGCATTTT.